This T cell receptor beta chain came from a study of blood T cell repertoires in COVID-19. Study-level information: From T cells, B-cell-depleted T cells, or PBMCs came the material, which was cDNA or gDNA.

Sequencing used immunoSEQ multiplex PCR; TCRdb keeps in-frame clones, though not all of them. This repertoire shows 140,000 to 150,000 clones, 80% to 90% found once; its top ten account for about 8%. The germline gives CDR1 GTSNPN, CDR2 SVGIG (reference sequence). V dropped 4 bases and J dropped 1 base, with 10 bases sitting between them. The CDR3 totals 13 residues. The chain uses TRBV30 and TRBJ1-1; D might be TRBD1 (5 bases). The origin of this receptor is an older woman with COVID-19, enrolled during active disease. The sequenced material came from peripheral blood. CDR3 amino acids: CAWIQTANTEAFF. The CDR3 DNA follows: TGTGCCTGGATACAGACAGCGAACACTGAAGCTTTCTTT.